The clone carrying this T cell receptor beta chain has just one count. Other DNA sequences in this specimen translate into the identical CDR3. The data were taken from a study of OX40 agonist ivuxolimab in advanced cancers. The ends lost 0 bases at V and 3 bases at J; junction bases unmatched: 1. The CDR3 runs to 15 residues. Germline CDR1 and CDR2: SGHRS and YFSETQ. Clones were sequenced by immunoSEQ multiplex PCR, and TCRdb holds only the in-frame ones, with some missing. Here the sample spans about 61,000 clones, approximately 77% being singletons. The sequencing used CD4+ or CD8+ T cells sorted from blood, collected in a trial of the OX40 agonist ivuxolimab. The genes are TRBV5-1 and TRBJ2-1; 9 nucleotides line up with TRBD1. The source of this sequence is an adult with an advanced solid tumor such as melanoma, head and neck, liver or kidney cancer. This chain's CDR3 is CASSLGDRVYNEQFF. The CDR3 DNA is TGCGCCAGCAGCTTGGGGGACAGGGTCTACAATGAGCAGTTCTTC.